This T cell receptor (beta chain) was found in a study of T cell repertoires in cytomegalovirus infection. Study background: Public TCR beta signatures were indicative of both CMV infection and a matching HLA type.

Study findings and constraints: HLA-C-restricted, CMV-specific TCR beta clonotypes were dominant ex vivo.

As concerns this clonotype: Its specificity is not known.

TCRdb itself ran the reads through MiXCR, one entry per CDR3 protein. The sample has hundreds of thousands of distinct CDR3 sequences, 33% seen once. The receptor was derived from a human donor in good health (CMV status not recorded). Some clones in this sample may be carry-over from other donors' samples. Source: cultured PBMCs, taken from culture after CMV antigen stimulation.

The CDR3, as DNA: TGTGCCAGCAGATCGGGGACGGGGGCTCTCGAGCAGTACTTC. Encoded protein: CASRSGTGALEQYF. The chain employs TRBV6-5 and TRBJ2-7; TRBD1 or TRBD2 may be the D gene (6 bases each). CDR1 MNHEY and CDR2 SVGAGI come from the germline V gene. The V gene lost 6 bases and the J gene lost 6 bases, with 18 bases spanning the gap. This CDR3 is 14 amino acids long.